This entry concerns a single TCR beta chain. This entry is derived from a study of blood T cell repertoires in COVID-19. Study at large: The United States, Italy and Spain supplied acute and convalescent COVID-19 samples. PBMCs, B-cell-depleted T cells, or T cells were the source of the cDNA or gDNA that made up the material.

As processed by the authors: From reference gene primer amplification, estimates of nucleated cell counts were derived. Clones were sequenced by immunoSEQ multiplex PCR, and TCRdb holds only the in-frame ones, with some missing. V and J calls and clone size are those listed in that table; D and trimming were worked out from the DNA. Of approximately 300,000 clones in the sample, 90% were seen once. Followed over time, Seattle patients had been enrolled while infection was active. Germline V gene data show CDR1 as KGHSH and CDR2 as LQKENI. Trimming took off 0 bases at V and 4 bases at J, with 7 bases between the two ends. CDR3 length: 13 amino acids.

This TCR was recovered from a middle-aged woman with COVID-19, enrolled during active disease. Sequencing input: peripheral blood. This chain links TRBV18 with TRBJ2-7; a possible D gene is TRBD2 (5 bases). The CDR3 loop reads CASSPPSGYEQYF. DNA for the CDR3: TGTGCCAGCTCACCACCGTCGGGGTACGAGCAGTACTTC.